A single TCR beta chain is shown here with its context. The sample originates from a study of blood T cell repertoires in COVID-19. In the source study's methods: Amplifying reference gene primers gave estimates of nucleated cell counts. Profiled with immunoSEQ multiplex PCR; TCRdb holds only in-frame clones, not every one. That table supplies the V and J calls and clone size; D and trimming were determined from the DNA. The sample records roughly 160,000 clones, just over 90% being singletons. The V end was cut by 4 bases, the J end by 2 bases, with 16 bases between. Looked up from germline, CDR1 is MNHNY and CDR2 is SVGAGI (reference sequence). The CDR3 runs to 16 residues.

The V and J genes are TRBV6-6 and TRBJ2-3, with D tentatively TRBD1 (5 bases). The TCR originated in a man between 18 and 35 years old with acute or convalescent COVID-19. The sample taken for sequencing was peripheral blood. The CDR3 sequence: CASSSPPDTVTDTQYF. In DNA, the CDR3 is TGTGCCAGCAGTTCCCCTCCGGACACGGTCACAGATACGCAGTATTTT.